This passage covers 10 T cell receptor beta chains from one sample sequenced in a study of cytomegalovirus exposure and HLA in healthy donors. Both 60 Vbeta primers and 13 Jbeta primers went into the PCR. Repertoires were generated with immunoSEQ multiplex PCR, while TCRdb's copy carries only in-frame clones and drops some. Among tens of thousands of clones listed, about four fifths were seen once. The specimen was PBMCs. The origin of the receptors is a man aged 40-49 years in good health and CMV-seronegative.

The chain joins TRBV5-1 to TRBJ1-2; 9 bases align to TRBD1. Germline CDR1 and CDR2: SGHRS and YFSETQ. The CDR3 consists of 14 residues. Trimming removed 2 bases from V and 8 bases from J; junction bases left unmatched: 7. CDR3 in DNA: TGCGCCAGCAGCTTCCGACAGGGGGTTCGGGGCTACACCTTC. This translates into CASSFRQGVRGYTF.

The chain links TRBV11-2 to TRBJ2-2; D might be TRBD2 (6 bases). The germline CDR1 and CDR2 sequences are SGHAT and FQNNGV. The V gene lost 4 bases and the J gene lost 5 bases, with 11 bases spanning the gap. The CDR3 has 14 residues. The CDR3, as DNA: TGTGCCAGCAGCTCCCAGGAGGGGACCGGGGAGCTGTTTTTT. Its translation is CASSSQEGTGELFF.

The chain carries TRBV7-2 and TRBJ1-4; D unclear. The V gene's germline CDR1 is SGHTA and CDR2 FQGNSA. Trimming took off 5 bases at V and 3 bases at J, with 7 bases between the two ends. There are 13 residues in the CDR3. Here the CDR3 reads CASSLGANEKLFF. CDR3 DNA: TGTGCCAGCAGCCTCGGGGCTAATGAAAAACTGTTTTTT. Full variable domain (outside the CDR3, taken from reference TRBV7-2 and TRBJ1-4): GAGVSQSPSNKVTEKGKDVELRCDPISGHTALYWYRQSLGQGLEFLIYFQGNSAPDKSGLPSDRFSAERTGGSVSTLTIQRTQQEDSAVYLCASSLGANEKLFFGSGTQLSVL.

The chain is built from TRBV10-3 and TRBJ2-5; D is undetermined. The V and J ends lost 4 bases and 2 bases respectively, with 5 bases between them. Germline V gene sequence: CDR1 ENHRY, CDR2 SYGVKD. The CDR3 length is 12 residues. The CDR3, as DNA: TGTGCCATCAGTGGTACACAAGAGACCCAGTACTTC. Its translation is CAISGTQETQYF.

The CDR3 sequence is CASSQERTGGSYEQYF. The CDR3 region has the DNA TGCGCCAGCAGCCAAGAACGGACAGGGGGGTCCTACGAGCAGTACTTC. The V gene is TRBV4-1, the J gene TRBJ2-7; 10 bases agree with TRBD1. Germline CDR1 and CDR2: MGHRA and YSYEKL. The V segment lost 0 bases and the J segment 1 base; nucleotides outside the gene matches: 3. The CDR3 is 16 amino acids.

A note on this clone: An end of the junction differs from the germline gene, which may be a read error. The rearrangement links TRBV6-5 to TRBJ2-2; 11 bases fit TRBD2. The germline V gene has CDR1 MNHEY and CDR2 SVGAGI. The CDR3 runs to 14 residues. This CDR3 reads CLTSGTRNTGELFF. CDR3 bases: TGCCTGACTAGCGGGACTCGAAACACCGGGGAGCTGTTTTTT.

The chain has TRBV10-3 and TRBJ1-5; no definite D call. The V gene's germline CDR1 is ENHRY and CDR2 SYGVKD. Trimming left V 11 bases short and J 1 base short, with 12 bases between. The CDR3 loop spans 13 amino acids. The CDR3 loop is CASHQESNQPQHF. The CDR3 DNA sequence: TGTGCCTCGCACCAGGAAAGCAATCAGCCCCAGCATTTT.

This chain joins TRBV27 and TRBJ1-4, with 8 nucleotides matching TRBD1. V was pared by 6 bases and J by 5 bases, with 5 bases of the junction left unmatched. CDR3 length equals 14 residues. CDR1 MNHEY and CDR2 SMNVEV come from the germline V gene (reference sequence). CDR3 nucleotide sequence: TGTGCCAGCAGCTGGACAGGGACGAATGAAAAACTGTTTTTT. It specifies CASSWTGTNEKLFF.

The J gene is TRBJ2-5, the V gene TRBV11-1, with 12 bases matching TRBD2. The CDR3 covers 16 residues. J was trimmed by 5 bases and V by 5 bases; bases with no gene match: 9. Germline values: CDR1 SGHAT, CDR2 FQDESV (reference sequence). For the CDR3, the DNA is TGTGCCAGCAGCCCGCGACTAGCGGGAGATGGGGAGACCCAGTACTTC. Translated, it gives CASSPRLAGDGETQYF.

The chain links TRBV5-1 to TRBJ1-2; no firm D call. V shed 4 bases and J shed 1 base, with 14 bases lying between them. The V gene's germline CDR1 is SGHRS and CDR2 YFSETQ. The length of the CDR3 is 15 residues. The CDR3 DNA reads TGCGCCAGCAGCGCTATCCCATCTAATAACTATGGCTACACCTTC. Protein: CASSAIPSNNYGYTF.